These 5 T cell receptor beta chains were all obtained from the same sample, sequenced in a study of cytomegalovirus exposure and HLA in healthy donors. PCR employed 60 Vbeta and 13 Jbeta primers. The protocol was immunoSEQ multiplex PCR, while the TCRdb copy is restricted to in-frame clones and leaves out a portion. This table holds roughly 48,000 clones, approximately 72% found once. Sequenced input: PBMCs. The receptors originated from a woman aged 25 to 39 in good health and CMV-seronegative.

In its sample, this clone was seen a few times. The chain carries TRBV30 and TRBJ2-3; 12 bases line up with TRBD2. Per the germline V gene, CDR1 is GTSNPN and CDR2 is SVGIG (reference sequence). The CDR3 has 14 amino acids. Trimming at V came to 2 bases and at J to 6 bases, leaving 3 bases not matched to a gene. The CDR3 loop is CAWSSGLAGDTQYF. As DNA, the CDR3 is TGTGCCTGGAGTTCGGGACTAGCGGGCGATACGCAGTATTTT.

The genes are TRBV30 and TRBJ2-7, with TRBD1 matching 7 bases. The germline V gene encodes CDR1 GTSNPN and CDR2 SVGIG (reference sequence). J lost 4 bases, V lost 0 bases, and 6 bases had no gene match. The CDR3 has 14 amino acids. CDR3 DNA sequence: TGTGCCTGGAGTGTACCCTGGGACAGTTACGAGCAGTACTTC. The encoded protein is CAWSVPWDSYEQYF.

The chain employs TRBV5-1 and TRBJ1-6, with 7 bases aligning to TRBD1. Germline CDR1 SGHRS, CDR2 YFSETQ. The J segment lost 5 bases and the V segment lost 4 bases, leaving 6 bases of the junction unmatched. The CDR3 contains 15 residues. The CDR3 sequence is CASSQGTVNNSPLHF. The CDR3 DNA sequence: TGCGCCAGCAGCCAGGGGACAGTTAATAATTCACCCCTCCACTTT.

This sequence joins TRBV9 and TRBJ2-1; 10 positions agree with TRBD2. Looked up from germline, CDR1 is SGDLS and CDR2 is YYNGEE. This CDR3 has 13 residues. V lost 6 bases, J lost 7 bases, and 4 bases stayed unmatched. The CDR3 here is CASKSGRVNEQFF. DNA for the CDR3: TGTGCCAGCAAGAGCGGGAGGGTGAATGAGCAGTTCTTC.

V usage is TRBV14 and J usage is TRBJ1-2, with 8 bases identical to TRBD1. This CDR3 has 15 residues. The V segment lost 5 bases and the J segment 3 bases; nucleotides outside the gene matches: 8. Germline CDR1 SGHDN, CDR2 FVKESK. The CDR3: CASSAHRGAYYGYTF. Here the CDR3 DNA reads TGTGCCAGCAGCGCCCACAGGGGGGCCTACTATGGCTACACCTTC.